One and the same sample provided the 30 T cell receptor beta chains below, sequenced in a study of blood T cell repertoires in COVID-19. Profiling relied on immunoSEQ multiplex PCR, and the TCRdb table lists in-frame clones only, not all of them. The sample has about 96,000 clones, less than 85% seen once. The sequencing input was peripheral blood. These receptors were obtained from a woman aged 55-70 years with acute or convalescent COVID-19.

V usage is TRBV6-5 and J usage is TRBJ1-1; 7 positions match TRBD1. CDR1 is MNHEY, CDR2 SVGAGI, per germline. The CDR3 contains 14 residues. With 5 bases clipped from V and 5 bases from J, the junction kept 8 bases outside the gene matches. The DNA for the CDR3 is TGTGCCAGCAGTCCCGGACAGGAGAGGACTGAAGCTTTCTTT. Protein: CASSPGQERTEAFF.

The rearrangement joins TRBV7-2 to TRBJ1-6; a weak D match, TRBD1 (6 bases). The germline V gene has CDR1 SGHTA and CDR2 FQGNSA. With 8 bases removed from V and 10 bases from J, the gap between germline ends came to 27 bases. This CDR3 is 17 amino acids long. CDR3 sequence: CASEQQGRGSLGSPLHF. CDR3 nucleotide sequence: TGTGCCAGCGAACAACAGGGACGAGGTAGTCTTGGATCACCCCTCCACTTT.

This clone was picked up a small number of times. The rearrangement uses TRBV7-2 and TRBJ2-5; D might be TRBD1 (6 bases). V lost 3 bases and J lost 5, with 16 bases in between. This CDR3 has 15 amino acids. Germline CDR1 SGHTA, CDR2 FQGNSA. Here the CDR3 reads CASSLRSGVGETQYF. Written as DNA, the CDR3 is TGTGCCAGCAGCTTGAGGTCAGGGGTTGGGGAGACCCAGTACTTC.

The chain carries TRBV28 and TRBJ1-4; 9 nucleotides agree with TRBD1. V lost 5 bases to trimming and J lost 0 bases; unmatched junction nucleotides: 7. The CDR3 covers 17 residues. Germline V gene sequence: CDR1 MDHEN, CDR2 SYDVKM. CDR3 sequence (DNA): TGTGCCAGCAGTGAAACGGGACAGGGAACAACTAATGAAAAACTGTTTTTT. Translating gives CASSETGQGTTNEKLFF. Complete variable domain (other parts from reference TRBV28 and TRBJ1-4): DVKVTQSSRYLVKRTGEKVFLECVQDMDHENMFWYRQDPGLGLRLIYFSYDVKMKEKGDIPEGYSVSREKKERFSLILESASTNQTSMYLCASSETGQGTTNEKLFFGSGTQLSVL.

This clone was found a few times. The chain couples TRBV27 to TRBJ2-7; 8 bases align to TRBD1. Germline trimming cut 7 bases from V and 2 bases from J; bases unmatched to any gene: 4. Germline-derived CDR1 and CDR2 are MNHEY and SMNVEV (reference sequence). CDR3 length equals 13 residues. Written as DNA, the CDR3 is TGTGCCAGCACCGGACAGGGAGCCTACGAGCAGTACTTC. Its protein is CASTGQGAYEQYF.

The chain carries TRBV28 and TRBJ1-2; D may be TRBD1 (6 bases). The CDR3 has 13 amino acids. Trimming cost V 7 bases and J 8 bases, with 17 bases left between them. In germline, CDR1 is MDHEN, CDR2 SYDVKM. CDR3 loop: CASTSGEIRGYTF. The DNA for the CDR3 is TGTGCCAGCACGTCAGGGGAAATTAGGGGCTACACCTTC.

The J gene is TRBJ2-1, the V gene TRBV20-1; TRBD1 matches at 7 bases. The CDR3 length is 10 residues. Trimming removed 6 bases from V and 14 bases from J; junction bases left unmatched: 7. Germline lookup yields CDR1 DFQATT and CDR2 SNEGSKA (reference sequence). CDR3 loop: CSASRDREFF. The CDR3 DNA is TGCAGTGCGTCACGTGACAGGGAGTTCTTC.

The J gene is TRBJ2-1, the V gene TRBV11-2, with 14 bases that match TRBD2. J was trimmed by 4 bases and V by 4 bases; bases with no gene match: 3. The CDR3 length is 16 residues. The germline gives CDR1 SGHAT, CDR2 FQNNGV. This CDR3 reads CASSWTSGGPYNEQFF. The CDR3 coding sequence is TGTGCCAGCAGCTGGACTAGCGGGGGGCCGTACAATGAGCAGTTCTTC.

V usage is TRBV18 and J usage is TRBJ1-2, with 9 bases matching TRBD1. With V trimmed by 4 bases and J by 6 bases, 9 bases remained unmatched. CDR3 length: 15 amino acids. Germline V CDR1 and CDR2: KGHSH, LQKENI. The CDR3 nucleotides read TGTGCCAGCTCACTCCCTATACAGGGGGCTAATGGCTACACCTTC. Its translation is CASSLPIQGANGYTF.

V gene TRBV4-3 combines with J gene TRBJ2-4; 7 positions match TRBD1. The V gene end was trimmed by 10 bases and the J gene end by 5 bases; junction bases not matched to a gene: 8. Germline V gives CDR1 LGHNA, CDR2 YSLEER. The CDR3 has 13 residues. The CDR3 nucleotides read TGCGCCATTTTAACGGGGACAGAAAACATTCAGTACTTC. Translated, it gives CAILTGTENIQYF.

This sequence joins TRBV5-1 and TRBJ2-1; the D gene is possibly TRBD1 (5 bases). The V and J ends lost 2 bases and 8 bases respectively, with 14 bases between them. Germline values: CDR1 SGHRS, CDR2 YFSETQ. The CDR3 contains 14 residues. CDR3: CASSFFRAVDEQFF. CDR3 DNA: TGCGCCAGCAGCTTTTTCAGGGCGGTAGATGAGCAGTTCTTC.

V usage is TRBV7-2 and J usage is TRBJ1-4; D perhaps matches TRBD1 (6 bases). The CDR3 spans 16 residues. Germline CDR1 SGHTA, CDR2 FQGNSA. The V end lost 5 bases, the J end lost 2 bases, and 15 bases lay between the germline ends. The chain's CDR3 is CASSPKTGNTNEKLFF. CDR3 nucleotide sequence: TGTGCCAGCAGCCCAAAAACAGGGAACACTAATGAAAAACTGTTTTTT.

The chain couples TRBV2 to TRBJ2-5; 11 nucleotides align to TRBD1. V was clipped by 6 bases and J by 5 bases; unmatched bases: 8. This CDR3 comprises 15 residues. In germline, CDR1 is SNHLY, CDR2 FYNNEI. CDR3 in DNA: TGTGCCAGCAGAACGGACAGGGGGCGCGGGGAGACCCAGTACTTC. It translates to CASRTDRGRGETQYF.

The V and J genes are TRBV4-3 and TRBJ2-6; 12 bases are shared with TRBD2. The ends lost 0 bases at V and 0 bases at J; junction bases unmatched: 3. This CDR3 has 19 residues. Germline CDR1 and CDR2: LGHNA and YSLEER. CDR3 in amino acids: CASSQDQGLAGSGANVLTF. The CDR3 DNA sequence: TGCGCCAGCAGCCAAGATCAGGGACTAGCGGGCTCTGGGGCCAACGTCCTGACTTTC.

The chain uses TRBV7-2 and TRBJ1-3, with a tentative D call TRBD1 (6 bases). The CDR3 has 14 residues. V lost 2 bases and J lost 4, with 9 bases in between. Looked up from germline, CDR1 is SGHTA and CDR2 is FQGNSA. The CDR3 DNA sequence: TGTGCCAGCAGCTTATCAGGGGTAGGAAACACCATATATTTT. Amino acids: CASSLSGVGNTIYF.

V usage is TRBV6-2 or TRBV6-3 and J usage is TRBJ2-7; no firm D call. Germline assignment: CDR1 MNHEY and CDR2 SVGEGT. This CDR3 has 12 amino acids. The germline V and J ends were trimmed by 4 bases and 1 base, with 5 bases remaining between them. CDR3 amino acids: CASSSESYEQYF. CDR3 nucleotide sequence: TGTGCCAGCAGTTCCGAGTCCTACGAGCAGTACTTC.

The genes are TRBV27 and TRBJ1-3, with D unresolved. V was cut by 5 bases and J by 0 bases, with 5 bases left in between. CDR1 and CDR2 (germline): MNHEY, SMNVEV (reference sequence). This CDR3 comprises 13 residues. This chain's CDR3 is CASSPSSGNTIYF. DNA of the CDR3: TGTGCCAGCAGTCCGTCCTCTGGAAACACCATATATTTT.

As DNA, the CDR3 is TGTGCCAGCAGCTTGGAGACCGGGGAGCTGTTTTTT. It yields the protein CASSLETGELFF. This chain connects TRBV12-3 or TRBV12-4 to TRBJ2-2, with D hard to call. The V and J ends lost 6 bases and 5 bases respectively, with 7 bases between them. This CDR3 is built from 12 residues.

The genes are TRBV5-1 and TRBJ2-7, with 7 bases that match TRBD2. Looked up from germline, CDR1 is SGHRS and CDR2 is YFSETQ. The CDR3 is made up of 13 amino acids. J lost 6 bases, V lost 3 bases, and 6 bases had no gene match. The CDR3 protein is CASSWGGSREQYF. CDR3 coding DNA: TGCGCCAGCAGCTGGGGGGGAAGCCGCGAGCAGTACTTC.

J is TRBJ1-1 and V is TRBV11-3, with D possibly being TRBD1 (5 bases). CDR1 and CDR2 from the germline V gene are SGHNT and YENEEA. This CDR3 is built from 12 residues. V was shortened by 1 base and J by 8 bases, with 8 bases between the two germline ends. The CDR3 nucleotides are TGTGCCAGCAGCTTAGTCCCAGGGGAAGCTTTCTTT. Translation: CASSLVPGEAFF.

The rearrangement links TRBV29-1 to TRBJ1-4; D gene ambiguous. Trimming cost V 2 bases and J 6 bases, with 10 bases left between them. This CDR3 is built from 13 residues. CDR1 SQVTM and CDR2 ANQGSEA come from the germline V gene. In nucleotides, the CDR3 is TGCAGCGTTGAACCCCGCCAGGATGAAAAACTGTTTTTT. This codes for CSVEPRQDEKLFF.

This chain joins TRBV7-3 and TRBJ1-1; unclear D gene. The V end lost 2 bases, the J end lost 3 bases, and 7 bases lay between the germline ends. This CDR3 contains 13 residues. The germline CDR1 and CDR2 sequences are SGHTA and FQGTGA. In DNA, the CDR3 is TGTGCCAGCAGCTTATCCCGGGACACTGAAGCTTTCTTT. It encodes CASSLSRDTEAFF. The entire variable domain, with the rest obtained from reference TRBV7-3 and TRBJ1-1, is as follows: GAGVSQTPSNKVTEKGKYVELRCDPISGHTALYWYRQSLGQGPEFLIYFQGTGAADDSGLPNDRFFAVRPEGSVSTLKIQRTERGDSAVYLCASSLSRDTEAFFGQGTRLTVV.

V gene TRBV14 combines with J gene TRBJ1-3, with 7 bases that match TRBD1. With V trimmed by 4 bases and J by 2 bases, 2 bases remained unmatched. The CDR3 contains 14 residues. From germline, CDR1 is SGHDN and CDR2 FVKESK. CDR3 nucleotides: TGTGCCAGCAGCCCGCAGGGGGCTGGAAACACCATATATTTT. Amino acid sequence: CASSPQGAGNTIYF.

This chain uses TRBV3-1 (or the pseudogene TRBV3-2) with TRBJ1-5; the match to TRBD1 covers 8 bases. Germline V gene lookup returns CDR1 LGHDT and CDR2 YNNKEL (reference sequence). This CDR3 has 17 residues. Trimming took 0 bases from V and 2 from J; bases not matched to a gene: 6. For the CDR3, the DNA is TGTGCCAGCAGCCAAGACAGGGGGCCGGTCGGCAATCAGCCCCAGCATTTT. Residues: CASSQDRGPVGNQPQHF.

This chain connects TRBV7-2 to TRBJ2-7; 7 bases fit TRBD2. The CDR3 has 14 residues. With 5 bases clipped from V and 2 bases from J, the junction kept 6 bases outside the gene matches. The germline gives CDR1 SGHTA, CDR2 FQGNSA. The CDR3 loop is CASSAWGGTYEQYF. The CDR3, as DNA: TGTGCCAGCAGCGCTTGGGGGGGTACCTACGAGCAGTACTTC. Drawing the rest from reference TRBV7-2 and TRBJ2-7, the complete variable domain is GAGVSQSPSNKVTEKGKDVELRCDPISGHTALYWYRQSLGQGLEFLIYFQGNSAPDKSGLPSDRFSAERTGGSVSTLTIQRTQQEDSAVYLCASSAWGGTYEQYFGPGTRLTVT.

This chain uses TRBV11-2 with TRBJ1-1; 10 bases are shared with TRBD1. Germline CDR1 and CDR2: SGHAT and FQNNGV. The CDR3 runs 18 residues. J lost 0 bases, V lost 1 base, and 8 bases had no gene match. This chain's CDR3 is CASSLGALGTGVNTEAFF. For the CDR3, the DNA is TGTGCCAGCAGCTTAGGCGCCTTGGGGACAGGGGTGAACACTGAAGCTTTCTTT.

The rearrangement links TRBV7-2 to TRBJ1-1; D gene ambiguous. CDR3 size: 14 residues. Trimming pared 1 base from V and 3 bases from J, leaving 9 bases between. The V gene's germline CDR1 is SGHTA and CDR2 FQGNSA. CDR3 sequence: CASSLGSRYTEAFF. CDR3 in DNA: TGTGCCAGCAGCTTAGGGTCGAGGTACACTGAAGCTTTCTTT. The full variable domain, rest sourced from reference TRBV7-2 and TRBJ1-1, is GAGVSQSPSNKVTEKGKDVELRCDPISGHTALYWYRQSLGQGLEFLIYFQGNSAPDKSGLPSDRFSAERTGGSVSTLTIQRTQQEDSAVYLCASSLGSRYTEAFFGQGTRLTVV.

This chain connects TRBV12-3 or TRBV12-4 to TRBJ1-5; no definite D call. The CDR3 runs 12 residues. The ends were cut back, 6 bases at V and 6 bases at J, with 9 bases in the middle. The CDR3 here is CASSRYRQPQHF. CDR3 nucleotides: TGTGCCAGCAGCCGCTATCGTCAGCCCCAGCATTTT.

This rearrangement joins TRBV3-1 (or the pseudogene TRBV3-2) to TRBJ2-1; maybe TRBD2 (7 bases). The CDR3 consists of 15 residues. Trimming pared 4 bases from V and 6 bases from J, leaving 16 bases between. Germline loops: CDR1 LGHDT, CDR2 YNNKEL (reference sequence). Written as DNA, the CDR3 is TGTGCCAGCAGCCCCGAGGGGGGGGGTTCCAATGAGCAGTTCTTC. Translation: CASSPEGGGSNEQFF.

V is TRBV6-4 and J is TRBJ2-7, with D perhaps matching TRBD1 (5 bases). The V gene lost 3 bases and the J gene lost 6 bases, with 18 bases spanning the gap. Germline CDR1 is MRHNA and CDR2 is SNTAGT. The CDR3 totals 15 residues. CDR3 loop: CASSEYSGPVAEQYF. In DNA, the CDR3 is TGTGCCAGCAGTGAGTATTCAGGGCCTGTGGCCGAGCAGTACTTC.